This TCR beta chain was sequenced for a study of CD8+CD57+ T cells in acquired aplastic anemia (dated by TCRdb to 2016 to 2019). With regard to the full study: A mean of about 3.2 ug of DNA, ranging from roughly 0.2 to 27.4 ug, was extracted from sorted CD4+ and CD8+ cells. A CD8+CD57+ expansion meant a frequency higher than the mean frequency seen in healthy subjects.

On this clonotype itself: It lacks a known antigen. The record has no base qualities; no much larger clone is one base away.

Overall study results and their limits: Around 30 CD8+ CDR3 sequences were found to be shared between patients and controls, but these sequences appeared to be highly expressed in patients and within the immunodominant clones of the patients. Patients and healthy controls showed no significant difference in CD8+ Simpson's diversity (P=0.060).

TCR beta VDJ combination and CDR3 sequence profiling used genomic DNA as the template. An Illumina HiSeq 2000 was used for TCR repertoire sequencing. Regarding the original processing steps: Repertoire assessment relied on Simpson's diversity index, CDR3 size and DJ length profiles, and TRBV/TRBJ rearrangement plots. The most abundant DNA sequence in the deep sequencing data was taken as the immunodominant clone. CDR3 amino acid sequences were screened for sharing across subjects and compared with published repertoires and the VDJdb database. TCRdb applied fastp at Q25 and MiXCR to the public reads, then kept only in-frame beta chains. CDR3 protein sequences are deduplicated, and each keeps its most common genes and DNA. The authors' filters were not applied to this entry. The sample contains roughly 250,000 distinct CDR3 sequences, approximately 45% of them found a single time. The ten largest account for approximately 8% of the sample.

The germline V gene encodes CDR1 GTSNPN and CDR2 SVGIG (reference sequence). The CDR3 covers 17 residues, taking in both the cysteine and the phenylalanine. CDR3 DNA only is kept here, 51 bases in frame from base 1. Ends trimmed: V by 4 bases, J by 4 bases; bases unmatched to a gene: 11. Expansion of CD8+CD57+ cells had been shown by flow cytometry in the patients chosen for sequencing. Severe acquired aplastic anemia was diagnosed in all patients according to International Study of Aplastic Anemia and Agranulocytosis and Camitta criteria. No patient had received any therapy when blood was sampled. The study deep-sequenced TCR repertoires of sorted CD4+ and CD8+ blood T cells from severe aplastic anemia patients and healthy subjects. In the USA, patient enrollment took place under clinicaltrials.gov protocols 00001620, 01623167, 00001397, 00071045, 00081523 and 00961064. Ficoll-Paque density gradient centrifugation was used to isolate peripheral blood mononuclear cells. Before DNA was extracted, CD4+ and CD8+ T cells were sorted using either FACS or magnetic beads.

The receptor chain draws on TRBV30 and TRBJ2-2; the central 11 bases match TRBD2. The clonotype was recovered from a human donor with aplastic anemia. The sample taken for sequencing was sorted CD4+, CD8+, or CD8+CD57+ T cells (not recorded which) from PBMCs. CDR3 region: CAWTVGSGRGVTGELFF. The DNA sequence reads TGTGCCTGGACAGTGGGTAGCGGGAGGGGAGTCACCGGGGAGCTGTTTTTT.